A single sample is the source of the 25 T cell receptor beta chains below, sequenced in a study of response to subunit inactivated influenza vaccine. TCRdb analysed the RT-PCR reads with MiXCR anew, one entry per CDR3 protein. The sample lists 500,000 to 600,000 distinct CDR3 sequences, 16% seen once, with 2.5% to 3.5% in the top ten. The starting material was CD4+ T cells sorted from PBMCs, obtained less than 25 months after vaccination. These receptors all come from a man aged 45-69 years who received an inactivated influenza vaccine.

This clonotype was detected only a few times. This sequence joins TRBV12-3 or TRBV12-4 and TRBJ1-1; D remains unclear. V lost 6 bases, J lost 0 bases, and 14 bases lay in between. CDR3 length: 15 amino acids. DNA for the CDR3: TGTGCCAGCAGCTTATATGACACCGTGAACACTGAAGCTTTCTTT. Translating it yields CASSLYDTVNTEAFF.

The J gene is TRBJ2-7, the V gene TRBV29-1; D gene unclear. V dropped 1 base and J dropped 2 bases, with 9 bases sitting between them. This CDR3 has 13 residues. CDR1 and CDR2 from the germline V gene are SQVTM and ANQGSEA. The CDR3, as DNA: TGCAGCGTTGAAGGGGTAGCCGCCTACGAGCAGTACTTC. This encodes CSVEGVAAYEQYF.

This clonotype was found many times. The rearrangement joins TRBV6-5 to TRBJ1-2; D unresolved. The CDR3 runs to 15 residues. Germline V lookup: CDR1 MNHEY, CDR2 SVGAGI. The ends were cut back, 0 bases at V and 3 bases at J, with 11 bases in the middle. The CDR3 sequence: CASSYSGDGDYGYTF. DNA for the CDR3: TGTGCCAGCAGTTACTCAGGCGACGGGGACTATGGCTACACCTTC.

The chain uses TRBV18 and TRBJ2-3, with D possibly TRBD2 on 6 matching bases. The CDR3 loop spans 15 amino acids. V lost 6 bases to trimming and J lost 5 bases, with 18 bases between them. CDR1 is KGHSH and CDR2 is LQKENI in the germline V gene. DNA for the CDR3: TGTGCCAGCTCTCCTATCAGGAGGGCAGAAGATACGCAGTATTTT. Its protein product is CASSPIRRAEDTQYF.

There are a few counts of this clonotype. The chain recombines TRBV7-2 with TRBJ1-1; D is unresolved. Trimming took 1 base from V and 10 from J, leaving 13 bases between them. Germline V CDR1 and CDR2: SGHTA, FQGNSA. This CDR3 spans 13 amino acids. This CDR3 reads CASSLGSRPGAFF. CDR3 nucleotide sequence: TGTGCCAGCAGCTTAGGGTCCCGCCCCGGAGCTTTCTTT.

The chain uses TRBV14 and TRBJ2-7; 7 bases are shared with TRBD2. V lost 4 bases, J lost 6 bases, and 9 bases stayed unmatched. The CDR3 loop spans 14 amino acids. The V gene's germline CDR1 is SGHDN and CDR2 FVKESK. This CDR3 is CASSPRFLAAEQYF. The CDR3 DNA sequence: TGTGCCAGCAGCCCGAGGTTCCTAGCGGCCGAGCAGTACTTC.

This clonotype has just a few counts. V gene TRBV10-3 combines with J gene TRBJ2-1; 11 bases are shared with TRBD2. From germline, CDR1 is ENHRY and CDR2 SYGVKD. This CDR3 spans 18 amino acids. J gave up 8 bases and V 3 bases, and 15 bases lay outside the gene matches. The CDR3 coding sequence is TGTGCCATCAGTGAACCCCCGACTAGCGGGATGAAAATCGATGAGCAGTTCTTC. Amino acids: CAISEPPTSGMKIDEQFF.

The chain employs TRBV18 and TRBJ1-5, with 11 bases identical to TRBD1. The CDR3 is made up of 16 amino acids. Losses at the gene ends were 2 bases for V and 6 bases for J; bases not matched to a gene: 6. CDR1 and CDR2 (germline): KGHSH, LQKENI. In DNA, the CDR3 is TGTGCCAGCTCACCAACGGGACAGGGGGTATCTCAGCCCCAGCATTTT. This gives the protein CASSPTGQGVSQPQHF.

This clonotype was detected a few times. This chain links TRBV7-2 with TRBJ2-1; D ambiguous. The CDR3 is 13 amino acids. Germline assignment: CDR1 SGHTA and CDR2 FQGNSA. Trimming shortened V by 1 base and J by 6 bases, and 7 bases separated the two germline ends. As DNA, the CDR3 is TGTGCCAGCAGCTTAGGGTTCTCCAATGAGCAGTTCTTC. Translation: CASSLGFSNEQFF.

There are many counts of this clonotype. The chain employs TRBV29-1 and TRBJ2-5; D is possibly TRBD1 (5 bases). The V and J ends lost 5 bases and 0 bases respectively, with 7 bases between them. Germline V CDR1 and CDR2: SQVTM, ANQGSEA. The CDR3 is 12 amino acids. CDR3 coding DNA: TGCAGCGTTCGGACACACCAAGAGACCCAGTACTTC. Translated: CSVRTHQETQYF.

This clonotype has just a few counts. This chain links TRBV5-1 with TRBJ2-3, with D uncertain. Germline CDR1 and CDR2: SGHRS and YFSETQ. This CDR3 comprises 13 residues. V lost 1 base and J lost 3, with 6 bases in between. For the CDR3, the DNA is TGCGCCAGCAGCTTGCAGGTTACAGATACGCAGTATTTT. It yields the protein CASSLQVTDTQYF.

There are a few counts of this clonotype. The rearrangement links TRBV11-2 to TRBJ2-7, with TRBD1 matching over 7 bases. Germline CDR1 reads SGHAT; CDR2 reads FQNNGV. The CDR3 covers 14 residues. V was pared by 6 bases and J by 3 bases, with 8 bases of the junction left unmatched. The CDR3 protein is CASSIRDSYYEQYF. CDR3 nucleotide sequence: TGTGCCAGCAGTATCCGGGACAGTTACTACGAGCAGTACTTC.

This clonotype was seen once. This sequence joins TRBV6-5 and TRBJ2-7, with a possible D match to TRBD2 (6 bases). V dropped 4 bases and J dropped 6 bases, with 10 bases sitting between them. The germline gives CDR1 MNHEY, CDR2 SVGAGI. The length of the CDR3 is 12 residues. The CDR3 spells CASSSPEGEQYF. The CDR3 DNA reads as TGTGCCAGCAGTTCCCCGGAGGGCGAGCAGTACTTC.

The CDR3 loop is CASHTGTVSYNEQFF. The DNA for the CDR3 is TGCGCCAGCCACACCGGGACAGTCTCCTACAATGAGCAGTTCTTC. The J gene is TRBJ2-1, the V gene TRBV5-1; TRBD1 aligns across 7 bases. The CDR3 has 15 amino acids. Germline lookup yields CDR1 SGHRS and CDR2 YFSETQ. Trimming took 7 bases from V and 0 from J; bases not matched to a gene: 7. Full variable domain (rest looked up from reference TRBV5-1 and TRBJ2-1): KAGVTQTPRYLIKTRGQQVTLSCSPISGHRSVSWYQQTPGQGLQFLFEYFSETQRNKGNFPGRFSGRQFSNSRSEMNVSTLELGDSALYLCASHTGTVSYNEQFFGPGTRLTVL.

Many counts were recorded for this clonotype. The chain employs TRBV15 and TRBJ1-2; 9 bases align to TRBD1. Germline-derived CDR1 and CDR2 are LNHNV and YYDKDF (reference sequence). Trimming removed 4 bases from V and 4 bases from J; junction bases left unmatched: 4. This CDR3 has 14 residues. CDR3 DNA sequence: TGTGCCACCAGCATCCAGACAGGGGGCTATGGCTACACCTTC. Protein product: CATSIQTGGYGYTF.

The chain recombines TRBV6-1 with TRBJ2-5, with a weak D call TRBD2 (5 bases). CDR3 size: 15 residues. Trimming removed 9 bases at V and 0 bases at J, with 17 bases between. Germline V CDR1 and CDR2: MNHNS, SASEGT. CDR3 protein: CASSILSGNQETQYF. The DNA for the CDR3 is TGTGCCAGTAGCATATTGTCCGGGAACCAAGAGACCCAGTACTTC.

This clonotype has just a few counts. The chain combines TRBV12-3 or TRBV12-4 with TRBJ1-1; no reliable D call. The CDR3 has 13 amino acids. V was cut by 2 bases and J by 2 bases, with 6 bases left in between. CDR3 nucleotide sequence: TGTGCCAGCAGTTTACAGATTAACACTGAAGCTTTCTTT. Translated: CASSLQINTEAFF.

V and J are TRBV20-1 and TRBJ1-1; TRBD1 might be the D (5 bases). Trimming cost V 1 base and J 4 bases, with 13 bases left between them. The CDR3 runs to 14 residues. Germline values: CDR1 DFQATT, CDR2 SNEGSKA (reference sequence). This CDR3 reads CSARVTGTSTEAFF. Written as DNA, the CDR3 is TGCAGTGCTAGAGTAACGGGGACGTCCACTGAAGCTTTCTTT.

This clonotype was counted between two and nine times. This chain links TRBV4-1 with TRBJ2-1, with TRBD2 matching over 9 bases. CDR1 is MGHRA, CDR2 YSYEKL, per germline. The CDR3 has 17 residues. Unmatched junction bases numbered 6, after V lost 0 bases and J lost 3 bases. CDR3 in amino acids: CASSQDIRTSDYNEQFF. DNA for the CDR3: TGCGCCAGCAGCCAAGATATCCGGACTAGCGACTACAATGAGCAGTTCTTC.

In DNA form, the CDR3 reads TGTGCCACCAGCAGGAAGCGACTAGCGGGAGACAATGAGCAGTTCTTC. It specifies CATSRKRLAGDNEQFF. The rearrangement uses TRBV15 and TRBJ2-1; 12 bases map to TRBD2. The CDR3 covers 16 residues. Losses at the gene ends were 3 bases for V and 5 bases for J; bases not matched to a gene: 5. Germline lookup yields CDR1 LNHNV and CDR2 YYDKDF (reference sequence). The full variable domain, completed using reference TRBV15 and TRBJ2-1, is DAMVIQNPRYQVTQFGKPVTLSCSQTLNHNVMYWYQQKSSQAPKLLFHYYDKDFNNEADTPDNFQSRRPNTSFCFLDIRSPGLGDTAMYLCATSRKRLAGDNEQFFGPGTRLTVL.

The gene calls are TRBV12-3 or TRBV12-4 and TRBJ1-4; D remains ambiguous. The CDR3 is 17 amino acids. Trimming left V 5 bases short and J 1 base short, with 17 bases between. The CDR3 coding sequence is TGTGCCAGCAGTCTCGACAAGTACACTAAAACTAATGAAAAACTGTTTTTT. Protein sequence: CASSLDKYTKTNEKLFF.

In DNA, the CDR3 is TGTGCCAGCAGTTACCCGACTAGCGCTAAAGGGGAGCTGTTTTTT. Encoded protein: CASSYPTSAKGELFF. The rearrangement uses TRBV6-5 and TRBJ2-2; TRBD2 agrees at 8 bases. The V segment lost 2 bases and the J segment 8 bases; nucleotides outside the gene matches: 7. CDR3 length: 15 residues. Per the germline V gene, CDR1 is MNHEY and CDR2 is SVGAGI.

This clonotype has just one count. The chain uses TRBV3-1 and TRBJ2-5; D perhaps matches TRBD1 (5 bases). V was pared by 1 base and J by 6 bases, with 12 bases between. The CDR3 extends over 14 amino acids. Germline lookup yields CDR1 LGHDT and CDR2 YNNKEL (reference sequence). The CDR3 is CASSQVSAGKTQYF. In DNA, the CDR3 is TGTGCCAGCAGCCAAGTGTCGGCAGGGAAGACCCAGTACTTC.

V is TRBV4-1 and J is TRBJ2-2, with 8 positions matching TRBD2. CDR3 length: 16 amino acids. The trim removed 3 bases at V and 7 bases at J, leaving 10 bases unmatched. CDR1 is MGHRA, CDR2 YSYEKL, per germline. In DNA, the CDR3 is TGCGCCAGCAGCCAGCCTGGTCGGGGGGGCATCGGGGAGCTGTTTTTT. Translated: CASSQPGRGGIGELFF.

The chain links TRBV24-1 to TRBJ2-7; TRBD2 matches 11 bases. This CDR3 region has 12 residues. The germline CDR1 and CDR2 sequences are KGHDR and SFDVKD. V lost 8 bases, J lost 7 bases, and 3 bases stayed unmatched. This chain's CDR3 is CATMLAGGEQYF. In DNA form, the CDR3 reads TGTGCCACCATGCTAGCGGGAGGAGAGCAGTACTTC.